This T cell receptor beta chain was retrieved from a study of blood T cell repertoires in COVID-19. Whole-study context: In each case, the material was cDNA or gDNA derived from T cells, B-cell-depleted T cells, or PBMCs.

How the authors handled the data: The assay estimated nucleated cells by amplifying reference gene primers. The table came from immunoSEQ multiplex PCR; TCRdb's copy has only in-frame clones and leaves some out. V and J calls and clone size are given by that table; D and trimming were obtained from the DNA. The repertoire consists of hundreds of thousands of clones, with roughly 87% occurring once and the leading ten covering 0.75% to 1%. V dropped 8 bases and J dropped 3 bases, with 14 bases sitting between them. Germline CDR1 is MNHEY and CDR2 is SMNVEV (reference sequence). The CDR3 extends over 14 amino acids. Enrolled through a virtual design, the participants were between roughly 18 and 100 years of age and came from some 26 US areas. Donors of Cohort 3 who recovered were those that had two negative PCRs, clearance, or symptom resolution.

The chain employs TRBV27 and TRBJ1-5; the D is unclear. The sample was PBMCs or T cells enriched from blood (not recorded which). The receptor comes from a woman aged 25 to 39 who had recovered from COVID-19. The CDR3, as DNA: TGTGCCAGCGATAAATGGGCTAACAATCAGCCCCAGCATTTT. Translated, it gives CASDKWANNQPQHF.